This T cell receptor beta chain was captured in a study of OX40 agonist ivuxolimab in advanced cancers. Sequencing was performed with immunoSEQ multiplex PCR; in TCRdb, only in-frame clones are kept and a portion is missing. Of 26,000 or so clones listed, more than 70% are singletons. This CDR3 comprises 14 residues. Germline lookup yields CDR1 SGHRS and CDR2 YFSETQ. The V and J ends lost 0 bases and 5 bases respectively, with 8 bases between them. Notes on this clone: Its antigen is unknown.

General study points: Blood T cells, both CD4+ and CD8+, expanded clonally by week 6 at 0.1 to 3.0 mg/kg.

Sampling of blood occurred at baseline, cycle 4 day 1, and cycle 7 day 1. This chain uses TRBV5-1 with TRBJ2-2; TRBD1 might be the D (5 bases). Source: CD4+ or CD8+ T cells sorted from blood, taken in a trial of the OX40 agonist ivuxolimab. The sequence came from an adult with an advanced solid tumor such as melanoma, head and neck, liver or kidney cancer. The CDR3 here is CASSLAAGTGELFF. The CDR3 nucleotides are TGCGCCAGCAGCTTGGCCGCAGGGACCGGGGAGCTGTTTTTT.